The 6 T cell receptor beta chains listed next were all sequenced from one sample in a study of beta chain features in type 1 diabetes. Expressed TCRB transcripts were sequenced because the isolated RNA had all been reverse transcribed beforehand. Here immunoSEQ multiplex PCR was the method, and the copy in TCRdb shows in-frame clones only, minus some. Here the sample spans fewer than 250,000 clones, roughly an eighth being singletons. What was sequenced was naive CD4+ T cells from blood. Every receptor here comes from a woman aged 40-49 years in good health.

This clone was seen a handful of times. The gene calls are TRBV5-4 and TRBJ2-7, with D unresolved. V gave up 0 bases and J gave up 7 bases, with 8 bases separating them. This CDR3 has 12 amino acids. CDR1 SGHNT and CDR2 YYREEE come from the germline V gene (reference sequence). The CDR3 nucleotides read TGTGCCAGCAGCTTGGACCACCGGGAGCAGTACTTC. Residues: CASSLDHREQYF.

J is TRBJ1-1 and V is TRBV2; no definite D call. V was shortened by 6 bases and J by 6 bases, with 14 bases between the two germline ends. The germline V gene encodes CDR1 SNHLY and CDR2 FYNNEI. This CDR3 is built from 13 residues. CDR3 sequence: CASRAGSDSEAFF. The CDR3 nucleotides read TGTGCCAGCAGAGCCGGATCGGACTCTGAAGCTTTCTTT.

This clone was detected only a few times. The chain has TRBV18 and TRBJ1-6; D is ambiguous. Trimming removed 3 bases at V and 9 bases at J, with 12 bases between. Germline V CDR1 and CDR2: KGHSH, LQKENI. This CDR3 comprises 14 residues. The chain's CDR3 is CASSPREEGSPLHF. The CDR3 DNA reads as TGTGCCAGCTCACCTCGGGAGGAGGGTTCACCCCTCCACTTT. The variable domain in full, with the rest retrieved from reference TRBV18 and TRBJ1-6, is NAGVMQNPRHLVRRRGQEARLRCSPMKGHSHVYWYRQLPEEGLKFMVYLQKENIIDESGMPKERFSAEFPKEGPSILRIQQVVRGDSAAYFCASSPREEGSPLHFGNGTRLTVT.

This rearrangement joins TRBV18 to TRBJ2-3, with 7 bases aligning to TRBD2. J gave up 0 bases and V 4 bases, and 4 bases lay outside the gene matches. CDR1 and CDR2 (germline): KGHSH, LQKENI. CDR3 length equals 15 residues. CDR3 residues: CASSLASGSTDTQYF. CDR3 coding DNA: TGTGCCAGCTCACTCGCTAGCGGCAGCACAGATACGCAGTATTTT.

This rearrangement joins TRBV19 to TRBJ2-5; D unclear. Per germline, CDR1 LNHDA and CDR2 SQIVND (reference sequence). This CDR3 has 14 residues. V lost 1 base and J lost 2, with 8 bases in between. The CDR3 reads CASSIGPIQETQYF. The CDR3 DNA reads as TGTGCCAGTAGTATAGGGCCAATACAAGAGACCCAGTACTTC.

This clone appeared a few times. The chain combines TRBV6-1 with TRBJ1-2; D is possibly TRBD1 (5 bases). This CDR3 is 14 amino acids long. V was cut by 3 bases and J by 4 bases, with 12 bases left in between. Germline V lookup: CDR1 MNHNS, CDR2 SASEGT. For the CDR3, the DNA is TGTGCCAGCAGTGAGGGTATAGGGGTCTATGGCTACACCTTC. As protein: CASSEGIGVYGYTF.